This is a list of T cell receptor beta chains from one sample in a study of shared clonotypes between healthy human individuals. Sequencing was performed with immunoSEQ multiplex PCR; in TCRdb, only in-frame clones are kept and a portion is missing. This repertoire shows about 1.5 million clones, approximately 97% found once; its top ten account for about 1.2%. Sequenced material: naive CD4+ T cells sorted from blood. All receptors come from a man aged 30 to 39 in good health. The CDR3 runs from the conserved cysteine through the conserved F or W. A D gene is named only where the DNA matches it firmly. Some rows mark clone size as missing; the rest say once, few, many or name a class of expanded clone.

d_gene: .; j_gene: TRBJ2-1; abundance: .; v_gene: TRBV27; CDR3aa: CASSLWDNYNEQFF; CDR3nt: TGTGCCAGCAGTTTATGGGACAACTACAATGAGCAGTTCTTC
d_gene: TRBD2; j_gene: TRBJ2-7; abundance: .; v_gene: TRBV2; CDR3aa: CASRGTSGASYEQYF; CDR3nt: TGTGCCAGCCGGGGGACTAGCGGGGCCTCCTACGAGCAGTACTTC
d_gene: TRBD1; j_gene: TRBJ1-2; abundance: .; v_gene: TRBV28; CDR3aa: CASSAQGARGYTF; CDR3nt: TGTGCCAGCAGTGCACAGGGGGCGCGTGGCTACACCTTC
d_gene: TRBD2; j_gene: TRBJ2-1; abundance: .; v_gene: TRBV27; CDR3aa: CASSSGLAGSEQFF; CDR3nt: TGTGCCAGCAGTTCTGGGCTAGCGGGGTCTGAGCAGTTCTTC
d_gene: .; j_gene: TRBJ2-3; abundance: once; v_gene: TRBV27; CDR3aa: CASSLSGTDTQYF; CDR3nt: TGTGCCAGCAGTTTATCGGGAACAGATACGCAGTATTTT
d_gene: TRBD1; j_gene: TRBJ2-5; abundance: .; v_gene: TRBV4-3; CDR3aa: CASSQERQGFSGETQYF; CDR3nt: TGCGCCAGCAGCCAAGAGAGACAGGGGTTTTCCGGAGAGACCCAGTACTTC
d_gene: .; j_gene: TRBJ1-3; abundance: .; v_gene: TRBV30; CDR3aa: CAWNPIGIPGNTIYF; CDR3nt: TGTGCCTGGAACCCCATTGGGATCCCTGGAAACACCATATATTTT
d_gene: .; j_gene: TRBJ2-2; abundance: .; v_gene: TRBV9; CDR3aa: CASSVEVGGHGELFF; CDR3nt: TGTGCCAGCAGCGTAGAAGTCGGCGGGCACGGGGAGCTGTTTTTT
d_gene: TRBD1; j_gene: TRBJ2-7; abundance: .; v_gene: TRBV19; CDR3aa: CASSIGTGVSEQYF; CDR3nt: TGTGCCAGTAGTATTGGGACAGGGGTTTCGGAGCAGTACTTC
d_gene: .; j_gene: TRBJ2-3; abundance: once; v_gene: TRBV9; CDR3aa: CASSAQRQSTDTQYF; CDR3nt: TGTGCCAGCAGCGCTCAGCGGCAGAGCACAGATACGCAGTATTTT
d_gene: TRBD1; j_gene: TRBJ1-2; abundance: .; v_gene: TRBV29-1; CDR3aa: CSVSPDRGFVGYTF; CDR3nt: TGCAGCGTCTCCCCGGACAGGGGGTTCGTCGGCTACACCTTC
d_gene: .; j_gene: TRBJ2-1; abundance: .; v_gene: TRBV11-2; CDR3aa: CASSKQGDEQFF; CDR3nt: TGTGCCAGCAGCAAACAGGGCGATGAGCAGTTCTTC
d_gene: .; j_gene: TRBJ1-2; abundance: .; v_gene: TRBV11-3; CDR3aa: CASSLSPGEYGYTF; CDR3nt: TGTGCCAGCAGCCTAAGTCCAGGTGAATATGGCTACACCTTC
d_gene: .; j_gene: TRBJ2-2; abundance: .; v_gene: TRBV19; CDR3aa: CASSISGPAHTGELFF; CDR3nt: TGTGCCAGTAGTATAAGTGGGCCGGCTCACACCGGGGAGCTGTTTTTT